Each of the 5 T cell receptor beta chains below was sequenced from the same sample in a study of shared clonotypes between healthy human individuals. Clones were sequenced by immunoSEQ multiplex PCR, and TCRdb holds only the in-frame ones, with some missing. Among about 500,000 clones, around 77% were seen once, and the ten largest hold 12%. Sequencing was done on a sample of PBMCs. The receptors come from a woman in her thirties or forties in good health. Some clones in this sample may be carry-over from other donors' samples.

The table lists this clone with a few counts. The same CDR3 arises from other DNA sequences in this sample as well. The rearrangement uses TRBV29-1 and TRBJ1-2; TRBD1 might be the D (6 bases). Germline assignment: CDR1 SQVTM and CDR2 ANQGSEA. Trimming removed 6 bases from V and 7 bases from J, with 12 bases in between. The CDR3 is made up of 11 amino acids. The CDR3 region has the DNA TGCAGCGTAGAACTGGGGGCTGGCTACACCTTC. It codes for CSVELGAGYTF.

J is TRBJ2-7 and V is TRBV5-6, with no clear D. From germline, CDR1 is SGHDT and CDR2 YYEEEE. The CDR3 has 13 residues. The V gene lost 0 bases and the J gene lost 6 bases, with 10 bases spanning the gap. CDR3 in amino acids: CASSLVASGEQYF. The CDR3 bases are TGTGCCAGCAGCTTGGTTGCCTCAGGCGAGCAGTACTTC.

This clone was seen at least ten times. CDR3 loop: CASSEGNSESGYGYTF. DNA for the CDR3: TGTGCCAGCAGTGAAGGGAACAGCGAATCCGGCTATGGCTACACCTTC. This rearrangement joins TRBV6-1 to TRBJ1-2, with D uncertain. V dropped 1 base and J dropped 4 bases, with 16 bases sitting between them. Germline CDR1 is MNHNS and CDR2 is SASEGT. The CDR3 length is 16 residues.

This clone was picked up one time. The chain links TRBV27 to TRBJ1-2; 8 bases are shared with TRBD1. In germline, CDR1 is MNHEY, CDR2 SMNVEV (reference sequence). The CDR3 is 13 residues long. J gave up 8 bases and V 5 bases, and 7 bases lay outside the gene matches. This CDR3 reads CASSPRTGSGYTF. CDR3 DNA: TGTGCCAGCAGTCCACGGACAGGGAGCGGCTACACCTTC.

This clone was observed a handful of times. The genes are TRBV19 and TRBJ1-5, with 9 bases aligning to TRBD1. Trimming cost V 7 bases and J 4 bases; bases outside gene matches: 5. This CDR3 contains 14 residues. The germline V gene has CDR1 LNHDA and CDR2 SQIVND (reference sequence). The CDR3 bases are TGTGCCAGTAACTTACAGGGGGCGAATCAGCCCCAGCATTTT. This translates into CASNLQGANQPQHF. Filled out from reference TRBV19 and TRBJ1-5, the complete variable domain reads DGGITQSPKYLFRKEGQNVTLSCEQNLNHDAMYWYRQDPGQGLRLIYYSQIVNDFQKGDIAEGYSVSREKKESFPLTVTSAQKNPTAFYLCASNLQGANQPQHFGDGTRLSIL.